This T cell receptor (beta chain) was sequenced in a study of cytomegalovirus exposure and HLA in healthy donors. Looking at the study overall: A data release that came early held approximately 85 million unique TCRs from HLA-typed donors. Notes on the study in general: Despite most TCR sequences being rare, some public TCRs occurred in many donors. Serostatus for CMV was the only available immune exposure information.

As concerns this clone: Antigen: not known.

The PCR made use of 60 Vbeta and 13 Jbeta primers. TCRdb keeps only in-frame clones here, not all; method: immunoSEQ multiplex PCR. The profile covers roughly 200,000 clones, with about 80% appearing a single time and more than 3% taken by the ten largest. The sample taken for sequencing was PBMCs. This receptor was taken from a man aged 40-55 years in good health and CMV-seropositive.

CDR3 residues: CASSLVAGVTDEQFF. The CDR3 nucleotides read TGCGCCAGCAGCTTAGTAGCGGGGGTTACCGATGAGCAGTTCTTC. The chain combines TRBV5-1 with TRBJ2-1, with TRBD2 matching over 9 bases. J was trimmed by 8 bases and V by 2 bases; bases with no gene match: 8. The length of the CDR3 is 15 residues. Germline-derived CDR1 and CDR2 are SGHRS and YFSETQ. The full variable domain, its missing parts supplied by reference TRBV5-1 and TRBJ2-1, is KAGVTQTPRYLIKTRGQQVTLSCSPISGHRSVSWYQQTPGQGLQFLFEYFSETQRNKGNFPGRFSGRQFSNSRSEMNVSTLELGDSALYLCASSLVAGVTDEQFFGPGTRLTVL.